This T cell receptor (beta chain) was observed in a study of cytotoxic CD8 clonotypes in ibrutinib-treated CLL. The wider study: The patients, around 12 relapsed/refractory and roughly 15 treatment-naive, included about 17 who were IGHV unmutated. Regarding the study as a whole: Clonotypes that were public were uncommon, and they contracted or stayed stable on treatment. Clonality, elevated at ibrutinib response, dropped back toward baseline at progression. Baseline clonality was higher than in age-matched healthy donors and moved in step with circulating CD8+ T-cell counts.

The repertoire was sequenced with immunoSEQ multiplex PCR; TCRdb's copy has only in-frame clones and lacks some. The data contain a few hundred thousand clones, over 55% of them seen just once; the ten biggest clones take up roughly 6.8%. This CDR3 contains 17 residues. In the case of this clone: Its antigen is currently unknown.

The sequence came from a human donor with chronic lymphocytic leukemia. The rearrangement joins TRBV21-1 to TRBJ1-3. TRBV21-1 is a pseudogene segment. Sequenced material: PBMCs, taken after 36 months of ibrutinib treatment. The CDR3 is CASRTGKTHTPGNTIYF. The CDR3 bases are TGTGCCAGCAGGACTGGAAAGACCCATACGCCTGGAAACACCATATATTTT.